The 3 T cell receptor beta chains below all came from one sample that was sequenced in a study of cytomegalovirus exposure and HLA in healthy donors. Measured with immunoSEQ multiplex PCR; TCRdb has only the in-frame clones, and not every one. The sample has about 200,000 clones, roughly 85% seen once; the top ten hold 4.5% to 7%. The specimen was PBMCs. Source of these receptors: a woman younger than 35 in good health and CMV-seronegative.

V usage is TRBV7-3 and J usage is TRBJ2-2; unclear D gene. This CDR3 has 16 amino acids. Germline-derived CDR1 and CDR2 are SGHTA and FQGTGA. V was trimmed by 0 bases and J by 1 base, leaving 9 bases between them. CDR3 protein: CASSLTRTVNTGELFF. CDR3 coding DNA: TGTGCCAGCAGCTTAACTAGGACGGTGAACACCGGGGAGCTGTTTTTT.

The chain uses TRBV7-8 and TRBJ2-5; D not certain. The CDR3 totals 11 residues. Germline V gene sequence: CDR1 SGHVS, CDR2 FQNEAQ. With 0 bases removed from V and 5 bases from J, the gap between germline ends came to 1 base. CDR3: CASSLAETQYF. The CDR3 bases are TGTGCCAGCAGCTTAGCGGAGACCCAGTACTTC.

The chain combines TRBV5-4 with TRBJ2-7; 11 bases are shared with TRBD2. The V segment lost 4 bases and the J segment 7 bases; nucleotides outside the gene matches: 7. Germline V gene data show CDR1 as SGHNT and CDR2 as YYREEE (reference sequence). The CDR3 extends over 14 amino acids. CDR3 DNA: TGTGCCAGCAGCAATAGCGGGAGGGCCTTGGAGCAGTACTTC. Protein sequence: CASSNSGRALEQYF. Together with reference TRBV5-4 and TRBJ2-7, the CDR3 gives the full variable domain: ETGVTQSPTHLIKTRGQQVTLRCSSQSGHNTVSWYQQALGQGPQFIFQYYREEENGRGNFPPRFSGLQFPNYSSELNVNALELDDSALYLCASSNSGRALEQYFGPGTRLTVT.